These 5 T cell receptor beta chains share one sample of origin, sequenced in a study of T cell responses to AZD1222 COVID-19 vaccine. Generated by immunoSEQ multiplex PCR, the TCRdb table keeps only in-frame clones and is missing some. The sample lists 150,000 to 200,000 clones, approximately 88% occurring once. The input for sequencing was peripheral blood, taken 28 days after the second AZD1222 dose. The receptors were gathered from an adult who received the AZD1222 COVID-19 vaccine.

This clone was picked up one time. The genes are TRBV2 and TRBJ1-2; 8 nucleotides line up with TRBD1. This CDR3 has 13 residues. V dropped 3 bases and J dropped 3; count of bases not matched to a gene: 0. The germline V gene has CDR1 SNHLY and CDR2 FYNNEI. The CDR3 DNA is TGTGCCAGCAGTGAGGGACAGGACTATGGCTACACCTTC. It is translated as CASSEGQDYGYTF.

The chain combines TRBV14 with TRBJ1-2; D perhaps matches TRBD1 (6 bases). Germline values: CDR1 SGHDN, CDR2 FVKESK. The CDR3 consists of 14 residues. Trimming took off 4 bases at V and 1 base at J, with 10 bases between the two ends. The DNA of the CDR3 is TGTGCCAGCAGCCCGCCGGACAGTAACTATGGCTACACCTTC. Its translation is CASSPPDSNYGYTF.

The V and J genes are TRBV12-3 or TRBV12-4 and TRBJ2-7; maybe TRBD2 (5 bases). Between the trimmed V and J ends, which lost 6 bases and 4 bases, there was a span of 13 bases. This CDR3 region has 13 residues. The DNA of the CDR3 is TGTGCCAGCAGCATGATGGGGAGATACGAGCAGTACTTC. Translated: CASSMMGRYEQYF.

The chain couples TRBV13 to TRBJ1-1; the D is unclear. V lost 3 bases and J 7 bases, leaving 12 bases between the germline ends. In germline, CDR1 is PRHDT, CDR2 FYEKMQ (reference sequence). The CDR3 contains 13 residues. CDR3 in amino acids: CASSFGTADEAFF. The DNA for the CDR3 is TGTGCCAGCAGCTTTGGAACGGCGGATGAAGCTTTCTTT.

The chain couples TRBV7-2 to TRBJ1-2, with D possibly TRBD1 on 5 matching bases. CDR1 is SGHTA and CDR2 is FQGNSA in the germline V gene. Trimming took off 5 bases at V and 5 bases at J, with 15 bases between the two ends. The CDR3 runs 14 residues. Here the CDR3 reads CASSREGQGYGYTF. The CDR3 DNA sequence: TGTGCCAGCAGCCGGGAGGGGCAAGGGTATGGCTACACCTTC.